This TCR beta chain was observed in a study of blood T cell repertoires in COVID-19. Study in general: Whether acute or convalescent, the COVID-19 samples came from the United States, Italy and Spain.

Among Cohort 3 donors, those recovered had two negative PCRs, clearance, or symptom resolution. Original methodology: It was from reference gene primer amplification that nucleated cell counts were estimated. Produced via immunoSEQ multiplex PCR; TCRdb's table is partial and in-frame only. Clone size and the V and J calls come from that table; the DNA yielded D and trimming. The data show some 200,000 clones, over 75% seen once. V was shortened by 2 bases and J by 2 bases, with 15 bases between the two germline ends. This CDR3 region has 16 residues. Germline V lookup: CDR1 MDHEN, CDR2 SYDVKM. This sequence joins TRBV28 and TRBJ2-5, with TRBD2 as a possible D gene (6 bases). This clonotype was obtained from a woman younger than 30 who had recovered from COVID-19. Sequencing was performed on PBMCs or T cells enriched from blood (not recorded which). The CDR3 nucleotides read TGTGCCAGCAGTTTAAGCGCCCCCGGGGGACAAGAGACCCAGTACTTC. Amino acid sequence: CASSLSAPGGQETQYF.